This T cell receptor (beta chain) stems from a study of cytomegalovirus exposure and HLA in healthy donors. Trimming removed 3 bases from V and 5 bases from J, with 7 bases in between. CDR3 length: 12 residues. Germline loops: CDR1 SEHNR, CDR2 FQNEAQ (reference sequence). On this clone: Other DNA sequences in the sample encode the same CDR3.

Samples came from healthy bone marrow donors. Each donor was nominally healthy when sampled (though unrecorded immune exposures were likely). PCR amplification relied on 60 Vbeta primers (plus 13 Jbeta primers). TCRdb's copy holds only in-frame clones and misses some; the assay was immunoSEQ multiplex PCR. The sample carries 220,000 or so clones, 60% to 80% recorded once. This sequence joins TRBV7-9 and TRBJ1-1; no clear D. The sample taken for sequencing was PBMCs. The clonotype originates from a woman aged 25 to 45 in good health and CMV-seronegative. CDR3 sequence (DNA): TGTGCCAGCAGCTTGGAGAGAACTGAAGCTTTCTTT. Its translation is CASSLERTEAFF.